This T cell receptor (beta chain) is drawn from a study of T cell repertoires in cytomegalovirus infection. About the study: Recently described HLA-C-restricted plus well-studied HLA-B-restricted CMV epitopes were used. Public signatures in TCR beta pointed to CMV infection and matching HLA type.

General study findings and limits: What dominated the ex vivo response were HLA-C-restricted CMV-specific TCR beta clonotypes. CMV carriers having the relevant HLA were flagged by cumulative public TCR beta family frequency.

Points on this clonotype: The antigen remains undetermined.

The CDR3 length is 21 residues. The germline V gene encodes CDR1 MRHNA and CDR2 SNTAGT. V shed 2 bases, J shed 3 bases, and the junction held 22 bases outside the gene matches. In TCRdb, the reads were re-called with MiXCR into one record per CDR3 protein. The data show 650,000 to 850,000 distinct CDR3 sequences, approximately 32% seen once. This chain joins TRBV6-4 and TRBJ1-2; the match to TRBD1 covers 9 bases. The source is a human donor in good health (CMV status not recorded). Some clones in this sample may be carry-over from other donors' samples. This specimen was cultured CD8+ T cells from PBMCs, taken from culture after CMV antigen stimulation. DNA of the CDR3: TGTGCCAGCAGTGACCCATTTGGAGTCATCCCCGGGACAGGGTTATACTATGGCTACACCTTC. The encoded protein is CASSDPFGVIPGTGLYYGYTF.